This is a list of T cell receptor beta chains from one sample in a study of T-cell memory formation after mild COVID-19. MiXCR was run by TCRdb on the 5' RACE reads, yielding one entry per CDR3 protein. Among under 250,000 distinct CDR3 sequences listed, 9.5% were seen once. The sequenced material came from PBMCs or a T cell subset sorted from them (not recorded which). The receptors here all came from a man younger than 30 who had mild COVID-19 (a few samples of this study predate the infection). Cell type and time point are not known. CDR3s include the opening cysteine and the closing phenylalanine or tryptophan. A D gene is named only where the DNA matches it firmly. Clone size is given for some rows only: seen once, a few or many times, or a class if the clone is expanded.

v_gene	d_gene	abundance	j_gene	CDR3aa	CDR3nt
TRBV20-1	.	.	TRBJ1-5	CSAWGVGNQPQHF	TGCAGTGCGTGGGGTGTCGGCAATCAGCCCCAGCATTTT
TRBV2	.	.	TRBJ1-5	CASSDPGRTSQPQHF	TGTGCCAGCAGTGACCCAGGGAGGACCAGCCAGCCCCAGCATTTT
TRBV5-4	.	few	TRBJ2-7	CASSYPDSSYEQYF	TGTGCCAGCAGCTACCCAGACAGCTCCTACGAGCAGTACTTC
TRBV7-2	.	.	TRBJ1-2	CASNPGHYNYGYTF	TGTGCCAGCAACCCCGGACACTATAACTATGGCTACACCTTC
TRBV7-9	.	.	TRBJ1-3	CASSILDGSSGNTIYF	TGTGCCAGCAGCATCCTTGACGGATCCTCTGGAAACACCATATATTTT
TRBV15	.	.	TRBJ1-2	CATSSFGVNYGYTF	TGTGCCACCAGCAGCTTTGGGGTTAACTATGGCTACACCTTC
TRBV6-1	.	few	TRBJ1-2	CASSEPGQLGYTF	TGTGCCAGCAGTGAACCAGGACAGCTGGGCTACACCTTC
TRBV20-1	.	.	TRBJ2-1	CSATRGGQVYNEQFF	TGCAGTGCTACCAGGGGGGGACAAGTCTACAATGAGCAGTTCTTC
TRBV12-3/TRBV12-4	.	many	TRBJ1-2	CASSTQTANYGYTF	TGTGCCAGCAGTACTCAGACAGCGAACTATGGCTACACCTTC
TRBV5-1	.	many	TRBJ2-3	CASSLGQTDTQYF	TGCGCCAGCAGCTTAGGACAAACAGATACGCAGTATTTT
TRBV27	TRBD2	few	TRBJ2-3	CASRGLAGGPRADTQYF	TGTGCCAGCAGGGGACTAGCGGGGGGCCCCCGGGCGGATACGCAGTATTTT
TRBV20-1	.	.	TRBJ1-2	CSASTDGTGYGYTF	TGCAGTGCTAGTACTGACGGGACGGGCTATGGCTACACCTTC
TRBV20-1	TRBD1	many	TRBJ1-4	CSATGQADEKLFF	TGCAGTGCTACGGGACAGGCGGATGAAAAACTGTTTTTT
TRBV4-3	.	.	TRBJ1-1	CASSQDLGPGVNTEAFF	TGCGCCAGCAGCCAAGATCTGGGCCCGGGGGTGAACACTGAAGCTTTCTTT
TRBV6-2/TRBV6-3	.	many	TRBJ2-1	CASSYDYYNEQFF	TGTGCCAGCAGTTATGACTACTACAATGAGCAGTTCTTC
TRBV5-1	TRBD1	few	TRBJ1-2	CASSLEARGPNGYTF	TGCGCCAGCAGCTTGGAGGCCAGGGGGCCGAATGGCTACACCTTC
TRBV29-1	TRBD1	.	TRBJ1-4	CSARHTGQGLGKLFF	TGCAGCGCCCGACATACAGGACAGGGTTTGGGAAAACTGTTTTTT
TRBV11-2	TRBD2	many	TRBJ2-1	CASSLVAPGRGNEQFF	TGTGCCAGCAGCTTAGTGGCCCCGGGGCGGGGGAATGAGCAGTTCTTC
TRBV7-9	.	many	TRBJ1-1	CASSGTGTTEAFF	TGTGCCAGCAGCGGAACAGGGACCACTGAAGCTTTCTTT
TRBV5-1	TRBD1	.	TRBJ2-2	CASTLRGGQGSAGELFF	TGCGCCAGCACCCTGAGGGGGGGACAGGGATCGGCCGGGGAGCTGTTTTTT
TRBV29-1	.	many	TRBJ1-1	CSAQFSDTEAFF	TGCAGCGCACAGTTCAGTGACACTGAAGCTTTCTTT
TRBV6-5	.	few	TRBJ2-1	CASSNADEQFF	TGTGCCAGCAGTAACGCGGACGAGCAGTTCTTC
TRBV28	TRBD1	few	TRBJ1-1	CASSSPWDRGTEAFF	TGTGCCAGCAGTTCACCTTGGGACAGGGGCACTGAAGCTTTCTTT
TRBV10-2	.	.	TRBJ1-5	CASSAHPMAGKPQHF	TGCGCCAGCAGTGCCCACCCGATGGCGGGGAAGCCCCAGCATTTT
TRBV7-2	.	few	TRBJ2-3	CASRETLVGTDTQYF	TGTGCCAGCAGAGAAACCCTAGTTGGCACAGATACGCAGTATTTT
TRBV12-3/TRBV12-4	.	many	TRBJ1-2	CASSPSNNYGYTF	TGTGCCAGCAGTCCGTCAAATAACTATGGCTACACCTTC
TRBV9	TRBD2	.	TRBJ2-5	CASSGTSETQYF	TGTGCCAGCAGCGGGACTAGCGAGACCCAGTACTTC
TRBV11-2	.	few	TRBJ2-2	CASSFLRGAGELFF	TGTGCCAGCAGCTTCCTAAGGGGTGCCGGGGAGCTGTTTTTT
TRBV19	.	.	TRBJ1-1	CASSGGRRDTEAFF	TGTGCCAGTAGTGGGGGAAGGAGGGACACTGAAGCTTTCTTT
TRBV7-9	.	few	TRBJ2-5	CASSFYRPEETQYF	TGTGCCAGCAGCTTCTACAGACCCGAAGAGACCCAGTACTTC